This paragraph covers one T cell receptor beta chain sequence. Its specificity is unknown. The data stem from a study of cytomegalovirus exposure and HLA in healthy donors. The CDR3 is made up of 15 amino acids. Germline-derived CDR1 and CDR2 are SGDLS and YYNGEE. The V gene lost 0 bases and the J gene lost 3 bases, with 12 bases spanning the gap. 13 Jbeta primers and 60 Vbeta primers were used for the PCR. Assay: immunoSEQ multiplex PCR; the TCRdb copy retains only in-frame clones and omits some. The sample has roughly 88,000 clones; the top ten hold 15%. Broader study findings: Fewer N-insertions than the 666-donor mean were reportedly shown by an Asian-associated ancestry cluster in a later analysis.

The TCR sequence derives from a middle-aged man in good health and CMV-seropositive. The genes are TRBV9 and TRBJ1-2, with a weak D call TRBD1 (6 bases). Sample: PBMCs. The CDR3 spells CASSVERGLDYGYTF. CDR3 coding DNA: TGTGCCAGCAGCGTAGAAAGGGGGTTGGACTATGGCTACACCTTC.